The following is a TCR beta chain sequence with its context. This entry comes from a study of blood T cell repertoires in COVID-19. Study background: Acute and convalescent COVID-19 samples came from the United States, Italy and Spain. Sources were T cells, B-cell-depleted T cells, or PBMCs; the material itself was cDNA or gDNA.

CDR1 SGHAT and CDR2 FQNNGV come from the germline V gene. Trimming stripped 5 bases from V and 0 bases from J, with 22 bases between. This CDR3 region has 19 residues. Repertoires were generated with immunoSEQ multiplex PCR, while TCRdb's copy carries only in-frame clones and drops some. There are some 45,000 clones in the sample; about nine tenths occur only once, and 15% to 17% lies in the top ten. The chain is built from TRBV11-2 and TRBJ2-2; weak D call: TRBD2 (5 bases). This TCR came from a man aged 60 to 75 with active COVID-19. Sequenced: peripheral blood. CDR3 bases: TGTGCCAGCAGCACTAGAGTTATAAGCGGATATGCGAACACCGGGGAGCTGTTTTTT. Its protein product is CASSTRVISGYANTGELFF.